The clone carrying this T cell receptor beta chain was observed many times. The antigen remains unidentified. The sample belongs to a study of T cell repertoires in cytomegalovirus infection. Study summary: Matching HLA type and CMV infection were both indicated by public TCR beta signatures. Findings and limits, study-wide: What dominated the ex vivo response were HLA-C-restricted CMV-specific TCR beta clonotypes. Cumulative public TCR beta family frequency identified CMV carriers with the relevant HLA.

MiXCR was run by TCRdb on the reads, yielding one entry per CDR3 protein. The data hold 200,000 to 250,000 distinct CDR3 sequences, with 6% to 8% observed a single time. Germline CDR1 SGHTA, CDR2 FQGNSA. The CDR3 is 13 residues long. Trimming shortened V by 2 bases and J by 6 bases, and 11 bases separated the two germline ends. The sample consisted of PBMCs. This chain uses TRBV7-2 with TRBJ2-7; possibly TRBD1 for D (5 bases). The clonotype originates from a human donor in good health (CMV status not recorded). Some clones in this sample may be carry-over from other donors' samples. CDR3 sequence reads: CASSLQGRGEQYF. As DNA, the CDR3 is TGTGCCAGCAGCTTACAGGGTAGAGGCGAGCAGTACTTC.